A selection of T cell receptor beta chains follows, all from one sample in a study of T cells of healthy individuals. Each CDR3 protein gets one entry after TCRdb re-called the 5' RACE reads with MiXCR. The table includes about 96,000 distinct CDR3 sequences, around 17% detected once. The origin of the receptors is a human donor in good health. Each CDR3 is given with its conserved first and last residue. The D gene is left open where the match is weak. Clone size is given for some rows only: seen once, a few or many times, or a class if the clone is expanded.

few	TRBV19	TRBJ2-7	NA	TGTGCCAGTAGCGTTGGACGCGGTCTCTACGAGCAGTACTTC	CASSVGRGLYEQYF
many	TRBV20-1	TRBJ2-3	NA	TGCAGTGCTAGAGATGGGCTAGCAATAGATACGCAGTATTTT	CSARDGLAIDTQYF
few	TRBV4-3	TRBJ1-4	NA	TGCGCCAGCAGCCAAGGGGTCAGGATTAATGAAAAACTGTTTTTT	CASSQGVRINEKLFF
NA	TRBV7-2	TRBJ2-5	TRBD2	TGTGCCAGCAGCTTATTATCTCGTCTTGAACTAGCGGTATCAAAGACCCAGTACTTC	CASSLLSRLELAVSKTQYF
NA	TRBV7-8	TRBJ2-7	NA	TGTGCCAGCAGCTTCCCCGTCTCGTACGAGCAGTACTTC	CASSFPVSYEQYF
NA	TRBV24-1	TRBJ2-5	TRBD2	TGTGCCACCAGTGACCGGACTAGCGGGGTACAAGAGACCCAGTACTTC	CATSDRTSGVQETQYF
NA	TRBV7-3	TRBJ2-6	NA	TGTGCCAGCAGCCCGACAGTATACCTCTCTGGGGCCAACGTCCTGACTTTC	CASSPTVYLSGANVLTF
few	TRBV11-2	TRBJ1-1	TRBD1	TGTGCCAGCAGCCCTTGGACCGGGACAGCGAACACTGAAGCTTTCTTT	CASSPWTGTANTEAFF
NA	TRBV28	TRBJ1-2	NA	TGTGCCAGCAGTTTTAGCCACACTAACTATGGCTACACCTTC	CASSFSHTNYGYTF
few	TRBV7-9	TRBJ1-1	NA	TGTGCCAGCAGCCCTTCTGGAGTACCTGAAGCTTTCTTT	CASSPSGVPEAFF
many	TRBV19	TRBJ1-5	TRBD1	TGTGCCAGTAGTAAGGGACAGGATAATCAGCCCCAGCATTTT	CASSKGQDNQPQHF
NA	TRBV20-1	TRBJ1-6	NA	TGCAGTGCCACACGGGGGGTCTACTCAGTTAATTCACCCCTCCACTTT	CSATRGVYSVNSPLHF
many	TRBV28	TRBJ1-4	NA	TGTGCCAGCAGTCCAACGGACAGTTCAACTAATGAAAAACTGTTTTTT	CASSPTDSSTNEKLFF
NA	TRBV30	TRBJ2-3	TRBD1	TGTGCCGGGACAGGGAGCACAGATACGCAGTATTTT	CAGTGSTDTQYF
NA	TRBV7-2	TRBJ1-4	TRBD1	TGTGCCAGCAGCCCCGGACCAGGGGGCGGGGAAAAACTGTTTTTT	CASSPGPGGGEKLFF
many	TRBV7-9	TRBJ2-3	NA	TGTGCCTCCCTCCAGCGGTGGGGTAAAGATACGCAGTATTTT	CASLQRWGKDTQYF
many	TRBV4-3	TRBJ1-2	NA	TGCGCCAGCAGCCAGGGTATCTATGGCTACACCTTC	CASSQGIYGYTF
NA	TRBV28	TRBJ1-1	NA	TGTGCCAGCCGCAACGGGGGCAGGGATCTTTCTGAAGCTTTCTTT	CASRNGGRDLSEAFF
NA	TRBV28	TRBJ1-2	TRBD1	TGTGCCAGCAGTCCCCCCGGGACAGTCTATGGCTACACCTTC	CASSPPGTVYGYTF
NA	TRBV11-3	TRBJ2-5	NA	TGTGCCAGCAGCTTCTCAGGGAAGAGTGGAGAGACCCAGTACTTC	CASSFSGKSGETQYF
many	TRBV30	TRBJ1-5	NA	TGTGCCTGGAGTAGAGGGTCAGGGAACAATCAGCCCCAGCATTTT	CAWSRGSGNNQPQHF
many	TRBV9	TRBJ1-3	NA	TGTGCCAGCAGCGGAGATACAGGACTCTCTGGAAACACCATATATTTT	CASSGDTGLSGNTIYF
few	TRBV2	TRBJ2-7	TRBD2	TGTGCCAGCAGTGTCGGGGAGGGCGAGCAGTACTTC	CASSVGEGEQYF
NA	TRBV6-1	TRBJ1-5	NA	TGTGCCAGCAGTGAACTTTTAGACGGACCGTATCAGCCCCAGCATTTT	CASSELLDGPYQPQHF
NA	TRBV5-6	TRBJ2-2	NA	TGTGCCAGCAGCTGGGAGGCTACTAGCTCCGGGGAGCTGTTTTTT	CASSWEATSSGELFF
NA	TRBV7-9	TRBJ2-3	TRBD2	TGTGCCAGTAGGACTAGCGGGAGGCCCACCACAGATACGCAGTATTTT	CASRTSGRPTTDTQYF
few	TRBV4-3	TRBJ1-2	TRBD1	TGCGCCAGCAGCCAACCCGGGACAGGGAGTGGCTACACCTTC	CASSQPGTGSGYTF
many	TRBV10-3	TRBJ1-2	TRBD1	TGTGCCATAAGGGGACAGGAACTTGGCTATGGCTACACCTTC	CAIRGQELGYGYTF
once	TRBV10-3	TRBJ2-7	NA	TGTGCCACCCGCGACAACTACGAGCAGTACTTC	CATRDNYEQYF
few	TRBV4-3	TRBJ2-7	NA	TGCGCCAGCAGCCAAGATCTGGCGGGGTCTGTATACGAGCAGTACTTC	CASSQDLAGSVYEQYF
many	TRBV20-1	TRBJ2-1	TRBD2	TGCAGTGCTAGAGACCTTAGCGGGCGAGGGAGCTACAATGAGCAGTTCTTC	CSARDLSGRGSYNEQFF
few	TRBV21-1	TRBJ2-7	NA	TGTGCCAGCAGCGGTGCGACTAGCGGGAGCCTGGACGAGCAGTACTTC	CASSGATSGSLDEQYF
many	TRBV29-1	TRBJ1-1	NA	TGCAGCGTTGTGGGGGCACCCACTGAAGCTTTCTTT	CSVVGAPTEAFF
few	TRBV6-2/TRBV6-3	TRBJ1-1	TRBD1	TGTGCCAGCAGTACTGGGACAGAAGTGACTGAAGCTTTCTTT	CASSTGTEVTEAFF
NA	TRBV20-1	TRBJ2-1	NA	TGCAGTGCTAGAAGCGCGACTGGTGAGCAGTTCTTC	CSARSATGEQFF
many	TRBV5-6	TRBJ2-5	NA	TGTGCCAGCAGCTACCTTGTGGGGGAGACCCAGTACTTC	CASSYLVGETQYF
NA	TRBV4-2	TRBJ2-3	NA	TGTGCCAGCAGCCAAGTACCTTGGACTAGCACAGATACGCAGTATTTT	CASSQVPWTSTDTQYF
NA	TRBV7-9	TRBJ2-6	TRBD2	TGTGCCAGCAGCTCCCTAGCGGGGGCCTCCTCTGGGGCCAACGTCCTGACTTTC	CASSSLAGASSGANVLTF
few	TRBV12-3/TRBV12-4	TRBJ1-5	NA	TGTGCCAGCACCACGGGGGGGGCTTCGGTGCCCCAGCATTTT	CASTTGGASVPQHF
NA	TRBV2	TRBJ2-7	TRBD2	TGTGCCAGCAGTCAGGGACTAGCGGGAGTGAGAAACGAGCAGTACTTC	CASSQGLAGVRNEQYF
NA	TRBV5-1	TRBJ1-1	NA	TGCGCCAGCACCCTGGGGGGGAACACTGAAGCTTTCTTT	CASTLGGNTEAFF
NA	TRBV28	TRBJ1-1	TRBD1	TGTGCCAGCACCCCCCGGGACAGAACTGAAGCTTTCTTT	CASTPRDRTEAFF
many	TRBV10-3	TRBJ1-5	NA	TGTGCCATCAGTGAGGAGGGGACACCCAATCAGCCCCAGCATTTT	CAISEEGTPNQPQHF
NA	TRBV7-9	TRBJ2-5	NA	TGTGCCAGCAGCTTAGCTGAGCCCCGAGCGGAGACCCAGTACTTC	CASSLAEPRAETQYF
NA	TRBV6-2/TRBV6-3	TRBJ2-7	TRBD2	TGTGCCAGCAGTGCCGGACTAGCGGGAGTCGGATCCGAGCAGTACTTC	CASSAGLAGVGSEQYF
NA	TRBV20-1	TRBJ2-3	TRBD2	TGCAGTGCGGGTAGCGGGGGGGGTTTCGCAGATACGCAGTATTTT	CSAGSGGGFADTQYF
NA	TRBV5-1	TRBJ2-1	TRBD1	TGCGCCAGCAGCTTGGGCGACAGGGGGGAATACAATGAGCAGTTCTTC	CASSLGDRGEYNEQFF
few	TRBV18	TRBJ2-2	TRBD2	TGTGCCAGCTCACCGACGGGAGGAGGGAACACCGGGGAGCTGTTTTTT	CASSPTGGGNTGELFF
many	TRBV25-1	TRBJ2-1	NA	TGTGCCAGCAGTTACCGGGGTCTTGAGCAGTTCTTC	CASSYRGLEQFF
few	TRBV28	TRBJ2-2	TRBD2	TGTGCCAGCAGCCCCACGCGGGGGGACACCGGGGAGCTGTTTTTT	CASSPTRGDTGELFF
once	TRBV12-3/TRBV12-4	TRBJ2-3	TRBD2	TGTGCCAGCAGTTTAGACGGGGGGGCGATAGATACGCAGTATTTT	CASSLDGGAIDTQYF
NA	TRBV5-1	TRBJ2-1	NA	TGCGCCAGCAGTGAACTGCGCCACGGTGAGCAGTTCTTC	CASSELRHGEQFF
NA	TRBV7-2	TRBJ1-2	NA	TGTGCCAGCAGCTTGGTTGACAGTTCGTGGGGCTACAACTTC	CASSLVDSSWGYNF
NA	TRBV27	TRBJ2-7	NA	TGTGCCAGCAGTTTAAAAGGAAGCAACGAGCAGTACTTC	CASSLKGSNEQYF
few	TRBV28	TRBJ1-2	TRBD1	TGTGCCAGCAGTTTCGGAGGGGGCGGCTACACCTTC	CASSFGGGGYTF